What follows are 14 T cell receptor beta chains derived from one specimen sequenced in a study of blood T cell repertoires in COVID-19. Method: immunoSEQ multiplex PCR; TCRdb's copy keeps in-frame clones and lacks some. Of around 70,000 clones listed, about four fifths are singletons. Sequenced material: peripheral blood. The source of these receptors is a human donor in a cohort sampled during active COVID-19.

V gene TRBV15 combines with J gene TRBJ1-5; D is uncertain. Germline CDR1 and CDR2: LNHNV and YYDKDF (reference sequence). The ends were cut back, 0 bases at V and 0 bases at J, with 12 bases in the middle. There are 17 residues in the CDR3. CDR3 in DNA: TGTGCCACCAGCAGAGATCTTAGCTTTTATAGCAATCAGCCCCAGCATTTT. Protein product: CATSRDLSFYSNQPQHF.

The chain uses TRBV30 and TRBJ1-5; D may be TRBD1 (6 bases). This CDR3 has 14 amino acids. Trimming stripped 1 base from V and 11 bases from J, with 18 bases between. Germline CDR1 and CDR2: GTSNPN and SVGIG (reference sequence). CDR3 loop: CAWSGVGRGSAQHF. CDR3 sequence (DNA): TGTGCCTGGAGTGGGGTGGGCAGGGGATCAGCCCAGCATTTT.

The chain joins TRBV11-3 to TRBJ2-1; TRBD2 aligns across 9 bases. Germline V lookup: CDR1 SGHNT, CDR2 YENEEA. Trimming removed 0 bases from V and 10 bases from J; junction bases left unmatched: 7. The CDR3 sequence is 15 residues long. The CDR3 DNA reads TGTGCCAGCAGCTTAGACGGGCTAGCGGGAAGGGAGCAGTTCTTC. It specifies CASSLDGLAGREQFF.

The V and J genes are TRBV4-3 and TRBJ1-6; D remains unclear. The CDR3 has 18 amino acids. The germline V and J ends were trimmed by 0 bases and 6 bases, with 18 bases remaining between them. Per the germline V gene, CDR1 is LGHNA and CDR2 is YSLEER. As DNA, the CDR3 is TGCGCCAGCAGCCAAGAAAGGCGGTCCTGGTCACCTAATTCACCCCTCCACTTT. Translated: CASSQERRSWSPNSPLHF.

In DNA form, the CDR3 reads TGTGCCAGCAGTTTCCGTGGCCGGGGCGAGCAGTACTTC. Translation gives CASSFRGRGEQYF. This chain links TRBV27 with TRBJ2-7, with TRBD2 as a possible D gene (5 bases). The V end lost 3 bases, the J end lost 6 bases, and 12 bases lay between the germline ends. The CDR3 runs 13 residues. Germline lookup yields CDR1 MNHEY and CDR2 SMNVEV (reference sequence).

The J gene is TRBJ2-1, the V gene TRBV24-1; 12 bases are a match to TRBD2. Trimming removed 4 bases from V and 4 bases from J; junction bases left unmatched: 7. There are 17 residues in the CDR3. Germline CDR1 KGHDR, CDR2 SFDVKD. As DNA, the CDR3 is TGTGCCACCAGTGAGCGGCCTAGCGGGAGGGTTTACAATGAGCAGTTCTTC. This sequence encodes CATSERPSGRVYNEQFF.

This chain connects TRBV18 to TRBJ2-7, with 8 bases lining up with TRBD1. Germline-derived CDR1 and CDR2 are KGHSH and LQKENI. The V and J ends lost 2 bases and 2 bases, in that order; junction bases with no gene match: 5. The length of the CDR3 is 15 residues. The CDR3 region has the DNA TGTGCCAGCTCACCAGGGACAGGTTCCCCCTACGAGCAGTACTTC. As protein: CASSPGTGSPYEQYF.

V is TRBV10-3 and J is TRBJ1-2; perhaps TRBD1 as D (5 bases). From germline, CDR1 is ENHRY and CDR2 SYGVKD. Trimming shortened V by 11 bases and J by 8 bases, and 27 bases separated the two germline ends. The CDR3 contains 15 residues. The CDR3 coding sequence is TGTGCCTCAAGCGCGCTCAGGGAGGCGCGCCTAGGCTACACCTTC. Its protein is CASSALREARLGYTF.

Comments on this clone: This sample includes further DNA sequences coding for the same CDR3. This rearrangement joins TRBV4-1 to TRBJ1-1, with D tentatively TRBD1 (5 bases). CDR1 is MGHRA, CDR2 YSYEKL, per germline. The CDR3 loop spans 14 amino acids. The V gene lost 4 bases and the J gene lost 5 bases, with 14 bases spanning the gap. The CDR3, as DNA: TGCGCCAGCAGCCCTGGGGGGTGGAGGACTGAAGCTTTCTTT. Translating gives CASSPGGWRTEAFF.

The table lists this clone with many counts. This chain connects TRBV6-2 or TRBV6-3 to TRBJ1-1; 8 nucleotides agree with TRBD1. Germline V gene data show CDR1 as MNHEY and CDR2 as SVGEGT. This CDR3 has 17 amino acids. After removal of 2 bases from V and 3 bases from J, the junction contained 11 bases not matched to a gene. The CDR3, as DNA: TGTGCCAGCAGTTACCCGACAGGGGACATGTTGGACACTGAAGCTTTCTTT. Its translation is CASSYPTGDMLDTEAFF.

The genes are TRBV19 and TRBJ1-5, with D possibly being TRBD1 (6 bases). The germline V gene has CDR1 LNHDA and CDR2 SQIVND (reference sequence). The CDR3 has 16 amino acids. Trimming removed 4 bases at V and 1 base at J, with 14 bases between. The CDR3 sequence is CASSTPGAASNQPQHF. CDR3 coding DNA: TGTGCCAGTAGTACCCCAGGGGCCGCCAGCAATCAGCCCCAGCATTTT.

This clone was observed a handful of times. The chain couples TRBV27 to TRBJ2-1, with 8 bases aligning to TRBD2. Germline V gene lookup returns CDR1 MNHEY and CDR2 SMNVEV (reference sequence). The J segment lost 8 bases and the V segment lost 5 bases, leaving 11 bases of the junction unmatched. There are 15 residues in the CDR3. DNA for the CDR3: TGTGCCAGCAGTACTGTCCCGGGACTAGTCTATGAGCAGTTCTTC. It translates to CASSTVPGLVYEQFF.

In nucleotides, the CDR3 is TGCGCCAGCAGTGTTTTGAGGGACACTGAAGCTTTCTTT. Translated, it gives CASSVLRDTEAFF. The chain has TRBV10-1 and TRBJ1-1; no reliable D call. Germline CDR1 WNHNN, CDR2 SYGVQD (reference sequence). Trimming removed 4 bases from V and 3 bases from J, with 9 bases in between. This CDR3 has 13 amino acids.

The chain recombines TRBV7-2 with TRBJ2-7; tentatively, D is TRBD1 (6 bases). The CDR3 spans 16 residues. Per the germline V gene, CDR1 is SGHTA and CDR2 is FQGNSA. Between the trimmed V and J ends, which lost 5 bases and 6 bases, there was a span of 23 bases. CDR3 DNA sequence: TGTGCCAGCAGCCGCGTAAAGAACGCAGGGACATTCGAGCAGTACTTC. This gives the protein CASSRVKNAGTFEQYF.